This note documents a single TCR beta chain sequence. The antigen remains unidentified. The data were taken from a study of cytomegalovirus exposure and HLA in healthy donors. Study observations and caveats: A missense variant in DCLRE1C was later tied to TCR beta V- and J-gene trimming. Data from an earlier analysis indicated that most TCR beta V segments were productive either about 90% or about 30% of the time. Confirmation in vitro established that a few CMV-associated chains were specific for CMV antigens.

CDR1 and CDR2 from the germline V gene are KGHSH and LQKENI. V lost 2 bases and J 0 bases, leaving 11 bases between the germline ends. The CDR3 contains 16 residues. With 60 Vbeta and 13 Jbeta primers, the PCR was carried out. Sequenced by immunoSEQ multiplex PCR; TCRdb stores in-frame clones only, minus some. In the table there are 130,000 or so clones, less than 80% of which are singletons. This receptor was identified in a man aged 40-49 years in good health and CMV-seropositive. The rearrangement joins TRBV18 to TRBJ1-3; D ambiguous. Material for sequencing was PBMCs. The CDR3 region has the DNA TGTGCCAGCTCACCAGTCCCGGGAATCTCTGGAAACACCATATATTTT. This gives the protein CASSPVPGISGNTIYF.